Detailed here is one T cell receptor beta chain. This entry comes from a study of T cell changes during pregnancy in multiple sclerosis. Method: immunoSEQ multiplex PCR; TCRdb's copy keeps in-frame clones and lacks some. The sample shows roughly 69,000 clones, over 75% of them seen only once. This CDR3 has 14 amino acids. Per the germline V gene, CDR1 is SGHTA and CDR2 is FQGNSA. Between the trimmed V and J ends, which lost 9 bases and 0 bases, there was a span of 14 bases. The TCR was taken from a female donor in good health, enrolled as a control in a pregnancy study. The chain has TRBV7-2 and TRBJ1-1; D remains ambiguous. The starting material was CD4+ T cells from peripheral blood mononuclear cells, obtained in the third trimester of pregnancy. The CDR3 sequence: CARQNPPMNTEAFF. The CDR3 bases are TGTGCCAGACAGAACCCACCAATGAACACTGAAGCTTTCTTT.